This T cell receptor (beta chain) derives from a study of regulatory T cells in long-lasting Graves disease. V dropped 5 bases and J dropped 6 bases, with 14 bases sitting between them. Germline V gives CDR1 LNHDA, CDR2 SQIVND (reference sequence). The CDR3 runs 13 residues. Study-level findings and limits: When disease was persistent, TRBV28, TRBJ1-2 and TRBJ2-5 were the favored segments.

As to time point: persistent/refractory GD, antithyroid drugs over 5 years with positive TRAb. The TCR library used RNA extracted from PBMCs. Sequencing libraries for TCR beta were prepared with iRepertoire HTBI primers and Arm-PCR of CDR3 regions. MiXCR, applied by TCRdb to the multiplex PCR reads, yields one record per CDR3 protein. The data show 250,000 to 300,000 distinct CDR3 sequences, with 22% seen just once and roughly three fifths held by the top ten. Points on this clonotype: Its antigen is currently unknown.

The sequence derives from a female donor with Graves disease. Sequencing used peripheral blood mononuclear cells (PBMCs), obtained when the disease was refractory, from a patient treated with antithyroid drugs. The rearrangement joins TRBV19 to TRBJ2-7; D call uncertain. The CDR3 coding sequence is TGTGCCAGTAGTCCGGCCGTCGGTCGCGAGCAGTACTTC. Protein: CASSPAVGREQYF.